These 17 T cell receptor beta chains were all obtained from the same sample, sequenced in a study of cytomegalovirus exposure and HLA in healthy donors. PCR amplification relied on 60 Vbeta primers (plus 13 Jbeta primers). Clones were read by immunoSEQ multiplex PCR, and TCRdb kept only the in-frame ones, dropping some. The data show 80,000 to 100,000 clones, with about two thirds seen just once and 2% to 2.5% held by the top ten. Specimen: PBMCs. These receptors were taken from a man over 45 in good health and CMV-seronegative.

This clone appeared a few times. V usage is TRBV7-6 and J usage is TRBJ2-2; perhaps TRBD1 as D (5 bases). V dropped 7 bases and J dropped 5 bases, with 11 bases sitting between them. The CDR3 loop spans 13 amino acids. CDR1 and CDR2 (germline): SGHVS, FNYEAQ. The CDR3 DNA reads as TGTGCCAGCATGGGGCTATGGACCGGGGAGCTGTTTTTT. Translating gives CASMGLWTGELFF.

This clone was counted only a few times. The J gene is TRBJ2-3, the V gene TRBV14; TRBD2 matches 13 bases. The CDR3 loop spans 19 amino acids. V lost 4 bases and J lost 5; bases outside the gene matches: 15. The germline V gene encodes CDR1 SGHDN and CDR2 FVKESK. The CDR3 nucleotides read TGTGCCAGCAGCCCTGGACTAGCGGGAGCCTCACTTACCCAAGATACGCAGTATTTT. Its protein product is CASSPGLAGASLTQDTQYF.

J is TRBJ2-1 and V is TRBV19, with 10 bases matching TRBD2. V lost 3 bases and J lost 8; bases outside the gene matches: 4. Germline V gene data show CDR1 as LNHDA and CDR2 as SQIVND (reference sequence). The CDR3 sequence is 14 residues long. The CDR3 is CASSIGLAVDEQFF. CDR3 DNA sequence: TGTGCCAGTAGTATCGGACTAGCGGTGGATGAGCAGTTCTTC.

V gene TRBV29-1 combines with J gene TRBJ2-7; 8 bases are a match to TRBD1. J was trimmed by 7 bases and V by 6 bases; bases with no gene match: 11. Germline V gene sequence: CDR1 SQVTM, CDR2 ANQGSEA. This CDR3 is 13 amino acids long. The DNA for the CDR3 is TGCAGCGTCGTGACAGGGGCTCTCAGGGAGCAGTACTTC. Encoded protein: CSVVTGALREQYF.

This clone was detected a few times. The chain combines TRBV11-3 with TRBJ2-7; D is unclear. V was cut by 1 base and J by 7 bases, with 11 bases left in between. Germline lookup yields CDR1 SGHNT and CDR2 YENEEA. The CDR3 runs 13 residues. The CDR3 sequence is CASSLGSGGEQYF. Written as DNA, the CDR3 is TGTGCCAGCAGCTTAGGGTCAGGTGGGGAGCAGTACTTC. The whole variable domain, filled in from reference TRBV11-3 and TRBJ2-7, reads EAGVVQSPRYKIIEKKQPVAFWCNPISGHNTLYWYLQNLGQGPELLIRYENEEAVDDSQLPKDRFSAERLKGVDSTLKIQPAELGDSAVYLCASSLGSGGEQYFGPGTRLTVT.

A word on this clone: The junction departs from germline at one end; a sequencing error may be responsible. This chain links TRBV7-3 with TRBJ2-5, with 9 bases fitting TRBD1. Matching the DNA end better, TRBJ2-7 makes the J call doubtful. Germline lookup yields CDR1 SGHTA and CDR2 FQGTGA. CDR3 size: 15 residues. The CDR3 is CASSLTGTGFYEQYF. The CDR3 nucleotides read TGTGCCAGCAGCCTAACCGGGACAGGGTTTTACGAGCAGTACTTC.

This clone was detected a few times. CDR3 nucleotides: TGTGCCACAACCCCTGAAGCGGGAGTGTCAAATGAGCAGTTCTTC. The encoded protein is CATTPEAGVSNEQFF. The rearrangement joins TRBV27 to TRBJ2-1; 8 bases fit TRBD2. From germline, CDR1 is MNHEY and CDR2 SMNVEV (reference sequence). V shed 10 bases and J 7 bases; nucleotides not matched to a gene: 15. There are 15 residues in the CDR3.

The CDR3 region has the DNA TGTGCCAGCTCACTTTCGGGACAGGGGGTTTATGGCTACACCTTC. The encoded protein is CASSLSGQGVYGYTF. This chain joins TRBV18 and TRBJ1-2; 11 nucleotides match TRBD1. The CDR3 runs to 15 residues. Unmatched junction bases numbered 6, after V lost 4 bases and J lost 5 bases. CDR1 is KGHSH and CDR2 is LQKENI in the germline V gene.

The chain is built from TRBV28 and TRBJ1-1; D perhaps matches TRBD1 (5 bases). Trimming shortened V by 5 bases and J by 5 bases, and 15 bases separated the two germline ends. There are 14 residues in the CDR3. CDR1 MDHEN and CDR2 SYDVKM come from the germline V gene. CDR3 sequence (DNA): TGTGCCAGCAGTCCGCAAGGAAGGGGTACTGAAGCTTTCTTT. The encoded protein is CASSPQGRGTEAFF.

The chain employs TRBV5-5 and TRBJ1-3; D is ambiguous. CDR1 is SGHKS and CDR2 is YYEKEE in the germline V gene (reference sequence). This CDR3 comprises 16 residues. V gave up 0 bases and J gave up 0 bases, with 10 bases separating them. CDR3 sequence: CASSLALTSSGNTIYF. The CDR3 DNA follows: TGTGCCAGCAGCTTGGCCCTTACCAGCTCTGGAAACACCATATATTTT.

This clone came up a few times. The rearrangement joins TRBV7-9 to TRBJ1-1; D ambiguous. Trimming removed 1 base from V and 2 bases from J, with 5 bases in between. The CDR3 contains 13 residues. The V gene's germline CDR1 is SEHNR and CDR2 FQNEAQ (reference sequence). CDR3: CASSLGANTEAFF. In DNA form, the CDR3 reads TGTGCCAGCAGCTTAGGCGCCAACACTGAAGCTTTCTTT. The full variable domain, in which reference TRBV7-9 and TRBJ1-1 provide the parts outside the CDR3, is DTGVSQNPRHKITKRGQNVTFRCDPISEHNRLYWYRQTLGQGPEFLTYFQNEAQLEKSRLLSDRFSAERPKGSFSTLEIQRTEQGDSAMYLCASSLGANTEAFFGQGTRLTVV.

This clone was counted only a few times. This chain uses TRBV2 with TRBJ2-2, with TRBD2 matching 12 bases. The V gene's germline CDR1 is SNHLY and CDR2 FYNNEI. The V and J ends lost 6 bases and 1 base, in that order; junction bases with no gene match: 6. This CDR3 comprises 17 residues. The DNA of the CDR3 is TGTGCCAGCAGGCCTCTAGCGGGGGGGTTGAACACCGGGGAGCTGTTTTTT. Protein sequence: CASRPLAGGLNTGELFF.

This clone has just a few counts. The chain carries TRBV6-6 and TRBJ2-1, with D possibly being TRBD2 (6 bases). Germline CDR1 MNHNY, CDR2 SVGAGI (reference sequence). The CDR3 loop spans 14 amino acids. V lost 10 bases and J lost 2, with 15 bases in between. For the CDR3, the DNA is TGTGCCACCGTCGGTTCGGGGGCCTACAATGAGCAGTTCTTC. Protein product: CATVGSGAYNEQFF.

Worth noting for this clone: Sequence at one end of the junction differs from germline and may be a read error. The V gene is TRBV7-2, the J gene TRBJ2-7, with 9 nucleotides matching TRBD2. This CDR3 spans 12 amino acids. Germline CDR1 reads SGHTA; CDR2 reads FQGNSA. CDR3 nucleotides: TGTGCCAGCAGCTTAGCTAGCGGGGGTTCTAACTTC. The encoded protein is CASSLASGGSNF. Complete variable domain (other parts from reference TRBV7-2 and TRBJ2-7): GAGVSQSPSNKVTEKGKDVELRCDPISGHTALYWYRQSLGQGLEFLIYFQGNSAPDKSGLPSDRFSAERTGGSVSTLTIQRTQQEDSAVYLCASSLASGGSNFGPGTRLTVT.

This clone was observed a handful of times. The chain is built from TRBV5-1 and TRBJ2-2, with D possibly being TRBD1 (6 bases). Trimming cost V 3 bases and J 4 bases, with 13 bases left between them. This CDR3 region has 15 residues. Germline assignment: CDR1 SGHRS and CDR2 YFSETQ. The CDR3 DNA reads TGCGCCAGCAGCTCAGGACAGCCGAGCACCGGGGAGCTGTTTTTT. It specifies CASSSGQPSTGELFF.

V is TRBV27 and J is TRBJ2-5; 10 bases are shared with TRBD1. The germline V gene encodes CDR1 MNHEY and CDR2 SMNVEV (reference sequence). The CDR3 sequence is 15 residues long. Trimming removed 5 bases from V and 5 bases from J; junction bases left unmatched: 8. For the CDR3, the DNA is TGTGCCAGCAGTCCCCGGACAGGGGGGCAGGAGACCCAGTACTTC. It specifies CASSPRTGGQETQYF.

The rearrangement links TRBV5-6 to TRBJ1-5; 8 bases are shared with TRBD1. With V trimmed by 1 base and J by 7 bases, 13 bases remained unmatched. Per germline, CDR1 SGHDT and CDR2 YYEEEE. This CDR3 is built from 17 residues. This CDR3 is CASSLRDRGNFKQPQHF. CDR3 coding DNA: TGTGCCAGCAGCTTGCGTGACAGGGGAAATTTTAAGCAGCCCCAGCATTTT.